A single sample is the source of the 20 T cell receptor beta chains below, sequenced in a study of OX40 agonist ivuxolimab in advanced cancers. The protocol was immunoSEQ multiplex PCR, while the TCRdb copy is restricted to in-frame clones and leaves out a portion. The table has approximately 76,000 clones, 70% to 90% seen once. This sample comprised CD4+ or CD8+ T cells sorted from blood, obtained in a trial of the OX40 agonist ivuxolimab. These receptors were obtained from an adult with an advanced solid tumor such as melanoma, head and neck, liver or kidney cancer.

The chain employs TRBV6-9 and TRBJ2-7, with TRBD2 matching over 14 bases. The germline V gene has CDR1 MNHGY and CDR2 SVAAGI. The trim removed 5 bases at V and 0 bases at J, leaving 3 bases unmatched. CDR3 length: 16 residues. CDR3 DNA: TGTGCCAGCAGTGGGACTAGCGGGGGCAGCTCCTACGAGCAGTACTTC. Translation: CASSGTSGGSSYEQYF.

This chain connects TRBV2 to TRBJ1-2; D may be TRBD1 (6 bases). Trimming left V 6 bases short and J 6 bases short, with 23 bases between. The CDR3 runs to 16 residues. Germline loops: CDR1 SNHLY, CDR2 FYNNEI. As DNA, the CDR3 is TGTGCCAGCAGGCCCCTGTTGAGGACAGCCCGAAATGGCTACACCTTC. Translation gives CASRPLLRTARNGYTF. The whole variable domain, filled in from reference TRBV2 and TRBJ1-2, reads EPEVTQTPSHQVTQMGQEVILRCVPISNHLYFYWYRQILGQKVEFLVSFYNNEISEKSEIFDDQFSVERPDGSNFTLKIRSTKLEDSAMYFCASRPLLRTARNGYTFGSGTRLTVV.

CDR3 DNA sequence: TGTGCCAGCAGCGTCGGCCTCACCGCTGGCTACACCTTC. As protein: CASSVGLTAGYTF. This chain joins TRBV9 and TRBJ1-2; D unclear. V was clipped by 2 bases and J by 7 bases, with 12 bases between them. Germline V gene sequence: CDR1 SGDLS, CDR2 YYNGEE. This CDR3 has 13 residues.

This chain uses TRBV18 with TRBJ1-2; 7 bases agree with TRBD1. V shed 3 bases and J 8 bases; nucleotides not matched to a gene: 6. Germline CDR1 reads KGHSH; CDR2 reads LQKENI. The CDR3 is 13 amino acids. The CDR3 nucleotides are TGTGCCAGCTCACCTTTGACAGGGATCGGCTACACCTTC. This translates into CASSPLTGIGYTF. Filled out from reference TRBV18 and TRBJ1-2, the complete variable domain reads NAGVMQNPRHLVRRRGQEARLRCSPMKGHSHVYWYRQLPEEGLKFMVYLQKENIIDESGMPKERFSAEFPKEGPSILRIQQVVRGDSAAYFCASSPLTGIGYTFGSGTRLTVV.

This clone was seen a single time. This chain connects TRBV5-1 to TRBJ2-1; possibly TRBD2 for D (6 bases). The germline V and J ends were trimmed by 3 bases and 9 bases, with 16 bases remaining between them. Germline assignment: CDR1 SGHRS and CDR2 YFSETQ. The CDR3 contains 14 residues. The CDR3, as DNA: TGCGCCAGCAGCTCATGGGTAGGGCGGGGTGAGCAGTTCTTC. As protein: CASSSWVGRGEQFF.

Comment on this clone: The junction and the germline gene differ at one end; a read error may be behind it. The CDR3 DNA follows: TGTGCCAGCAGCTTAGCTCGCCCGGGTCTCTCCGACAATGAGCAGTTCTTC. It translates to CASSLARPGLSDNEQFF. The V and J genes are TRBV7-2 and TRBJ2-1; D remains unclear. This CDR3 has 17 residues. Germline-derived CDR1 and CDR2 are SGHTA and FQGNSA.

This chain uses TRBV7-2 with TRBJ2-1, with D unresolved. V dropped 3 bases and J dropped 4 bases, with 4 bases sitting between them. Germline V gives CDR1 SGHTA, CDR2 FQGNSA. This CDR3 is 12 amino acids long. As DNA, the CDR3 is TGTGCCAGCAGCTTGGTTTACAATGAGCAGTTCTTC. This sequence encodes CASSLVYNEQFF.

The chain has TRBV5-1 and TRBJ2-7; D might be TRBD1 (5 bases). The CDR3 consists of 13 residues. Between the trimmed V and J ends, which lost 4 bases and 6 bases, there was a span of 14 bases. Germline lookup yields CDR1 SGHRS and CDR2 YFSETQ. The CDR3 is CASSQDNFREQYF. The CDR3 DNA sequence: TGCGCCAGCAGCCAGGACAATTTCCGCGAGCAGTACTTC.

CDR3 loop: CASSVEGSSGGEQFF. The CDR3 coding sequence is TGTGCCAGCAGCGTAGAAGGGTCTAGCGGGGGTGAGCAGTTCTTC. The chain joins TRBV9 to TRBJ2-1; 10 positions match TRBD2. Germline assignment: CDR1 SGDLS and CDR2 YYNGEE. This CDR3 spans 15 amino acids. Trimming took 0 bases from V and 9 from J; bases not matched to a gene: 6.

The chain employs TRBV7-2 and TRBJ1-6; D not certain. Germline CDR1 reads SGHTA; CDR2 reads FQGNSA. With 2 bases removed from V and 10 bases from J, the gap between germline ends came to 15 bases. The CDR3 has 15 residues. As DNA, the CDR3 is TGTGCCAGCAGCTTACCCCCGGGGAATGGGTCACCCCTCCACTTT. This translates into CASSLPPGNGSPLHF.

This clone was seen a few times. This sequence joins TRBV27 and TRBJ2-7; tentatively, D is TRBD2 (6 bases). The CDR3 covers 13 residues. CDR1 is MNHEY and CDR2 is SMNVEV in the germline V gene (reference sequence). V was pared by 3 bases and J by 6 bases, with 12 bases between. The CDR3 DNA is TGTGCCAGCAGTTTGCGCGGGGAGATCGAGCAGTACTTC. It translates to CASSLRGEIEQYF.

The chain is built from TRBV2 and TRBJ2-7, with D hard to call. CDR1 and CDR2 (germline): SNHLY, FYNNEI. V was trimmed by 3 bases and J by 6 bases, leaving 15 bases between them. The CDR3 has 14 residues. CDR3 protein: CASSDAFKVGEQYF. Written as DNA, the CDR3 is TGTGCCAGCAGTGATGCCTTCAAAGTGGGCGAGCAGTACTTC. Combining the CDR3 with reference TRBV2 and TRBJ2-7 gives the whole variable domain EPEVTQTPSHQVTQMGQEVILRCVPISNHLYFYWYRQILGQKVEFLVSFYNNEISEKSEIFDDQFSVERPDGSNFTLKIRSTKLEDSAMYFCASSDAFKVGEQYFGPGTRLTVT.

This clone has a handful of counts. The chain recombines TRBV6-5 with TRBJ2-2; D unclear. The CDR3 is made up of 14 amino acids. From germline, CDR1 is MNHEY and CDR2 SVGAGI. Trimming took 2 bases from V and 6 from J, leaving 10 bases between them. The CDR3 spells CASSYAVPPGELFF. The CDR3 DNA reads TGTGCCAGCAGTTACGCCGTACCACCCGGGGAGCTGTTTTTT.

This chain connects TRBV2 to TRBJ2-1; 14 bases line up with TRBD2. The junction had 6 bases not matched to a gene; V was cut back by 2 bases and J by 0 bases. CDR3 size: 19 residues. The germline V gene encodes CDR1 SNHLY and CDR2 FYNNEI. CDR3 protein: CASSEPRTSGGNSYNEQFF. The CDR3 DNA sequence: TGTGCCAGCAGTGAACCTCGGACTAGCGGGGGGAACTCCTACAATGAGCAGTTCTTC.

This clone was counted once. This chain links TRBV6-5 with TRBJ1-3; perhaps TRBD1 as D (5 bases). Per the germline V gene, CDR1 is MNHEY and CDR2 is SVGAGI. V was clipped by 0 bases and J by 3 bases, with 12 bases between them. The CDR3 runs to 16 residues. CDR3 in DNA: TGTGCCAGCAGTTACTCGAACAGGAACGATGGAAACACCATATATTTT. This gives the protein CASSYSNRNDGNTIYF.

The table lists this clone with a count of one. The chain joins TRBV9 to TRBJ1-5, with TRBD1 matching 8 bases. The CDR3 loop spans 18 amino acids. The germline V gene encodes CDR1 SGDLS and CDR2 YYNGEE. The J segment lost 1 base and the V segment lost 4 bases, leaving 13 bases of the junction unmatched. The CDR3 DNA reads TGTGCCAGCAGCCTTTTGGGACAGGAAAGGTCCAGCAATCAGCCCCAGCATTTT. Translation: CASSLLGQERSSNQPQHF.

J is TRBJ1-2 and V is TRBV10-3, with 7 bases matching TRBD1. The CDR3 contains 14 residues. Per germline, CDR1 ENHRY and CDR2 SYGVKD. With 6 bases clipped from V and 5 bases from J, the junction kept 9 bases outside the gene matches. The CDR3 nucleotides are TGTGCCATCAGCCCCCAGGGGGGAGGGTATGGCTACACCTTC. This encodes CAISPQGGGYGYTF.

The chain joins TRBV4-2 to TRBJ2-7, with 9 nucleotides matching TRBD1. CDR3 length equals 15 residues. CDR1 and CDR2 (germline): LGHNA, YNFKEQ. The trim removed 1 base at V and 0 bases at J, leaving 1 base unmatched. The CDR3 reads CASSQVDRGSYEQYF. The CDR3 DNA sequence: TGTGCCAGCAGCCAAGTGGACAGGGGCTCCTACGAGCAGTACTTC.

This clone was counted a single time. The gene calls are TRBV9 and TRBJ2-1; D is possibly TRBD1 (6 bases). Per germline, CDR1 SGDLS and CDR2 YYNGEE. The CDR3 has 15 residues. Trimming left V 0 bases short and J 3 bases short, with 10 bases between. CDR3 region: CASSVETGSYNEQFF. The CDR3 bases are TGTGCCAGCAGCGTAGAAACAGGGAGCTACAATGAGCAGTTCTTC.

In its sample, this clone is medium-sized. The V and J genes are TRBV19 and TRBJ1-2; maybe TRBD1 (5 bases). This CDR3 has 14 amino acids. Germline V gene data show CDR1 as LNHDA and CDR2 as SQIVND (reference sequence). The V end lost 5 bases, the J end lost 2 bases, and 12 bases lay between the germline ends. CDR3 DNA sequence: TGTGCCAGTAGTTACCGGGACCCGAACTATGGCTACACCTTC. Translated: CASSYRDPNYGYTF.